Below, 11 T cell receptor beta chains from the same sample are listed, as sequenced in a study of cytomegalovirus exposure and HLA in healthy donors. Amplification used 60 Vbeta primers and 13 Jbeta primers. Only in-frame clones appear in the TCRdb table, and some are missing; sequencing was by immunoSEQ multiplex PCR. The sample's table shows roughly 200,000 clones. Sequencing was done on a sample of PBMCs. All receptors come from a girl aged 2-10 years in good health and CMV-seropositive.

DNA of the CDR3: TGTGCCAGCAGCTTACGGGGGGGCGTCTACTATGGCTACACCTTC. Residues: CASSLRGGVYYGYTF. The chain joins TRBV5-4 to TRBJ1-2, with a tentative D call TRBD1 (6 bases). Per the germline V gene, CDR1 is SGHNT and CDR2 is YYREEE (reference sequence). This CDR3 region has 15 residues. V lost 2 bases and J lost 3, with 14 bases in between.

This sequence joins TRBV27 and TRBJ2-1, with a weak D call TRBD1 (7 bases). The CDR3 length is 16 residues. Looked up from germline, CDR1 is MNHEY and CDR2 is SMNVEV (reference sequence). Trimming pared 2 bases from V and 2 bases from J, leaving 13 bases between. CDR3 in amino acids: CASSLGSGGPYNEQFF. In DNA, the CDR3 is TGTGCCAGCAGTTTAGGATCAGGGGGGCCCTACAATGAGCAGTTCTTC.

As to this clone: One junction end does not reproduce the germline sequence, and a read error may be involved. The CDR3 loop is CSVEVSLELFF. CDR3 nucleotides: TGCAGCGTCGAAGTGAGTCTGGAGCTGTTTTTT. The chain joins TRBV29-1 to TRBJ2-2; the D is unclear. Germline V gene sequence: CDR1 SQVTM, CDR2 ANQGSEA. The CDR3 length is 11 residues.

The rearrangement links TRBV19 to TRBJ2-1; tentative D call: TRBD1 (6 bases). The CDR3 runs 17 residues. V was clipped by 3 bases and J by 4 bases, with 19 bases between them. Germline V CDR1 and CDR2: LNHDA, SQIVND (reference sequence). CDR3: CASSIPGQSRVYNEQFF. CDR3 nucleotide sequence: TGTGCCAGTAGTATTCCCGGACAGTCAAGGGTTTACAATGAGCAGTTCTTC. Filled out from reference TRBV19 and TRBJ2-1, the complete variable domain reads DGGITQSPKYLFRKEGQNVTLSCEQNLNHDAMYWYRQDPGQGLRLIYYSQIVNDFQKGDIAEGYSVSREKKESFPLTVTSAQKNPTAFYLCASSIPGQSRVYNEQFFGPGTRLTVL.

The chain has TRBV10-3 and TRBJ2-7; TRBD1 aligns across 10 bases. CDR3 size: 14 residues. From germline, CDR1 is ENHRY and CDR2 SYGVKD. The junction had 11 bases not matched to a gene; V was cut back by 10 bases and J by 5 bases. The DNA of the CDR3 is TGTGCCACTATTACCGGGACAGGGGTTGACGAGCAGTACTTC. This encodes CATITGTGVDEQYF.

The chain links TRBV6-5 to TRBJ1-1; TRBD1 might be the D (6 bases). V lost 4 bases to trimming and J lost 7 bases, with 13 bases between them. The CDR3 covers 13 residues. CDR1 MNHEY and CDR2 SVGAGI come from the germline V gene. The CDR3 sequence: CASSWATGNEAFF. CDR3 DNA sequence: TGTGCCAGCAGTTGGGCTACAGGGAATGAAGCTTTCTTT.

The J gene is TRBJ1-2, the V gene TRBV20-1; tentatively, D is TRBD1 (5 bases). Trimming removed 6 bases at V and 3 bases at J, with 8 bases between. The length of the CDR3 is 11 residues. Germline assignment: CDR1 DFQATT and CDR2 SNEGSKA (reference sequence). CDR3 DNA: TGCAGTGCGCTGACAGACTATGGCTACACCTTC. It codes for CSALTDYGYTF.

V gene TRBV18 combines with J gene TRBJ2-1; 10 bases fit TRBD2. Unmatched junction bases numbered 7, after V lost 2 bases and J lost 0 bases. The CDR3 has 18 residues. Germline assignment: CDR1 KGHSH and CDR2 LQKENI. The CDR3 nucleotides read TGTGCCAGCTCACCAGGGAGCGGGAGGGGGAGCTCCTACAATGAGCAGTTCTTC. The encoded protein is CASSPGSGRGSSYNEQFF.

The gene calls are TRBV7-9 and TRBJ2-7; the D gene is possibly TRBD2 (6 bases). Trimming left V 3 bases short and J 3 bases short, with 18 bases between. CDR1 is SEHNR, CDR2 FQNEAQ, per germline (reference sequence). There are 16 residues in the CDR3. The CDR3 here is CASSFAVGGIDYEQYF. The DNA of the CDR3 is TGTGCCAGCAGCTTCGCAGTGGGGGGAATCGACTACGAGCAGTACTTC.

The chain combines TRBV28 with TRBJ2-3; D is unresolved. Germline V gene data show CDR1 as MDHEN and CDR2 as SYDVKM. V was clipped by 4 bases and J by 7 bases, with 6 bases between them. This CDR3 is built from 11 residues. CDR3 DNA: TGTGCCAGCAGTTCCCAAAATACGCAGTATTTT. It codes for CASSSQNTQYF.

The chain combines TRBV28 with TRBJ2-5; D is unresolved. This CDR3 contains 13 residues. Trimming took off 3 bases at V and 0 bases at J, with 5 bases between the two ends. The germline V gene has CDR1 MDHEN and CDR2 SYDVKM. In nucleotides, the CDR3 is TGTGCCAGCAGTTTGCAGGACCAAGAGACCCAGTACTTC. This gives the protein CASSLQDQETQYF. The full variable domain, rest sourced from reference TRBV28 and TRBJ2-5, is DVKVTQSSRYLVKRTGEKVFLECVQDMDHENMFWYRQDPGLGLRLIYFSYDVKMKEKGDIPEGYSVSREKKERFSLILESASTNQTSMYLCASSLQDQETQYFGPGTRLLVL.